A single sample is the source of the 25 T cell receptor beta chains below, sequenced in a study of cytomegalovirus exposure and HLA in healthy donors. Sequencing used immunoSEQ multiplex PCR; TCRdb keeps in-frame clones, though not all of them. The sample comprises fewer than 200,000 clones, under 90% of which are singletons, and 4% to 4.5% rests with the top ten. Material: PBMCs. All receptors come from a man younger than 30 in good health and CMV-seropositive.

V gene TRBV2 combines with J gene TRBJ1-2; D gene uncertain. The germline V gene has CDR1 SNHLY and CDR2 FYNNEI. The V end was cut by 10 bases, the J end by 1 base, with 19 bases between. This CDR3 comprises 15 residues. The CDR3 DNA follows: TGTGCCACCGCATATAGTAGAGGGCGTAACTATGGCTACACCTTC. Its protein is CATAYSRGRNYGYTF.

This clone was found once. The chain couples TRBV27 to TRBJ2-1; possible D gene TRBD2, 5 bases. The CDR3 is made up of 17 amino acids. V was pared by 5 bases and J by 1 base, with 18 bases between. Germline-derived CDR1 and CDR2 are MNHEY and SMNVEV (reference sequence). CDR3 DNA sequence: TGTGCCAGCAGTCCCCCGACTACCCCGAGGTCCTACAATGAGCAGTTCTTC. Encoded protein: CASSPPTTPRSYNEQFF.

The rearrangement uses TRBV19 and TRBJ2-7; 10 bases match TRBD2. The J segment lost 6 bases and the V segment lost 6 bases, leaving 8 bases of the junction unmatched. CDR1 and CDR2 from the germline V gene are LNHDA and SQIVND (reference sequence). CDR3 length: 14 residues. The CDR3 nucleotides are TGTGCCAGTAGCAAGGGGCTAGCGGGAGCCGAGCAGTACTTC. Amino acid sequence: CASSKGLAGAEQYF.

The CDR3 nucleotides read TGTGCCAGTAGTATGGGGCGGGAAAGACCCAATCAGCCCCAGCATTTT. Encoded protein: CASSMGRERPNQPQHF. The chain employs TRBV19 and TRBJ1-5, with TRBD1 as a possible D gene (5 bases). The V end lost 3 bases, the J end lost 3 bases, and 15 bases lay between the germline ends. CDR1 is LNHDA and CDR2 is SQIVND in the germline V gene (reference sequence). The CDR3 extends over 16 amino acids.

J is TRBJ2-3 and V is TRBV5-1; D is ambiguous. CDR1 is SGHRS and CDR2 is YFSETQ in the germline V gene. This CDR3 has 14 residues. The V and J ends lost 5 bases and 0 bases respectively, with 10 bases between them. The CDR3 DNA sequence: TGCGCCAGCAGGGCAGATCAAAGCACAGATACGCAGTATTTT. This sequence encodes CASRADQSTDTQYF. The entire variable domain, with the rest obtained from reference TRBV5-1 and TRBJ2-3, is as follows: KAGVTQTPRYLIKTRGQQVTLSCSPISGHRSVSWYQQTPGQGLQFLFEYFSETQRNKGNFPGRFSGRQFSNSRSEMNVSTLELGDSALYLCASRADQSTDTQYFGPGTRLTVL.

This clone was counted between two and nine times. This CDR3 reads CASSYLTGAGELFF. CDR3 DNA sequence: TGTGCCAGCAGTTACCTGACAGGGGCCGGGGAGCTGTTTTTT. This chain connects TRBV6-6 to TRBJ2-2, with 8 bases that match TRBD1. Germline V CDR1 and CDR2: MNHNY, SVGAGI (reference sequence). The CDR3 length is 14 residues. Unmatched junction bases numbered 2, after V lost 2 bases and J lost 6 bases.

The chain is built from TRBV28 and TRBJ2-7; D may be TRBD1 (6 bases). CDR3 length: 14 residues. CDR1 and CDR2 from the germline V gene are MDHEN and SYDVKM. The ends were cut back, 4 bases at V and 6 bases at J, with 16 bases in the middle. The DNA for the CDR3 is TGTGCCAGCAGTTCAGGCGACAGGACATTCGAGCAGTACTTC. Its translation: CASSSGDRTFEQYF.

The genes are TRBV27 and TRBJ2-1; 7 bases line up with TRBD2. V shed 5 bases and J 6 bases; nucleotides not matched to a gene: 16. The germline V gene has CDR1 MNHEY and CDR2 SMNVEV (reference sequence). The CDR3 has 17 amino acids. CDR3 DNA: TGTGCCAGCAGTCCCCGGCCCAGCGGGAAAGCAATCAATGAGCAGTTCTTC. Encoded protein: CASSPRPSGKAINEQFF.

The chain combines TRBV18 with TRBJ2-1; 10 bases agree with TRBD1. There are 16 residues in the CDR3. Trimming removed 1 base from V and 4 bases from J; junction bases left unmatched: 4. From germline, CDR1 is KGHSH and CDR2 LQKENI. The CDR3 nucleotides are TGTGCCAGCTCACCACGGGACAGGGGCTTATACAATGAGCAGTTCTTC. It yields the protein CASSPRDRGLYNEQFF.

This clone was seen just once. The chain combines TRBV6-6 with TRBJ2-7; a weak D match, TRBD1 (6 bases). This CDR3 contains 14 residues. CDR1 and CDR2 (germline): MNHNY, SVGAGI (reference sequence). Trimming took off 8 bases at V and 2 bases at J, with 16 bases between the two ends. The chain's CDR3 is CASGYGQNTYEQYF. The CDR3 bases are TGTGCCAGCGGGTACGGACAGAACACCTACGAGCAGTACTTC.

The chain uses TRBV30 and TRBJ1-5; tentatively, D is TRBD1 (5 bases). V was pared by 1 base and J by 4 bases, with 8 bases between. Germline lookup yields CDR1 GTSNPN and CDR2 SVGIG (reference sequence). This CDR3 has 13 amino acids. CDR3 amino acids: CAWSAGGNQPQHF. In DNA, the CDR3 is TGTGCCTGGAGTGCGGGGGGAAATCAGCCCCAGCATTTT.

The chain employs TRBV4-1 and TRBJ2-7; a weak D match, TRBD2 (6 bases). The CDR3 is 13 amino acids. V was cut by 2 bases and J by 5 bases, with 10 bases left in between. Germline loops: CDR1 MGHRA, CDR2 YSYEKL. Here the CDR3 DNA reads TGCGCCAGCAGCCAACCGCCGGGGGACGAGCAGTACTTC. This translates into CASSQPPGDEQYF.

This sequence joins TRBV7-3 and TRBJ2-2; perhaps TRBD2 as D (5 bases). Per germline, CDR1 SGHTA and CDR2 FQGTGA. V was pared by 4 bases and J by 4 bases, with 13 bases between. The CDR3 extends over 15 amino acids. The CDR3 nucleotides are TGTGCCAGCAGCTCCTCCGCGGGTCGCACCGGGGAGCTGTTTTTT. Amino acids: CASSSSAGRTGELFF.

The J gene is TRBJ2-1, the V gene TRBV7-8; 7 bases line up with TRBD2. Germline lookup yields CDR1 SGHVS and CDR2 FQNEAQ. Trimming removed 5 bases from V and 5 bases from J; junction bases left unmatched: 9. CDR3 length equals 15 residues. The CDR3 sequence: CASSAGLDGHNEQFF. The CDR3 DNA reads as TGTGCCAGCAGCGCTGGACTAGACGGCCACAATGAGCAGTTCTTC.

The CDR3 DNA sequence: TGTGCCAGCAGCCCCCGGACTAGCGGGAGCTCAGATACGCAGTATTTT. Amino acids: CASSPRTSGSSDTQYF. V usage is TRBV13 and J usage is TRBJ2-3, with 13 bases matching TRBD2. V trimming: 5 bases; J trimming: 4 bases; junction bases outside the gene matches: 6. This CDR3 has 16 amino acids. Germline V gives CDR1 PRHDT, CDR2 FYEKMQ (reference sequence).

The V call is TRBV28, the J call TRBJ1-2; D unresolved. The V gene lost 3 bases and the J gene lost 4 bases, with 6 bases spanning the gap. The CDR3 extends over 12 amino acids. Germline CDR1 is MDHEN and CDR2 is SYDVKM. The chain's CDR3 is CASSFNSYGYTF. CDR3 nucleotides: TGTGCCAGCAGTTTCAACAGCTATGGCTACACCTTC.

CDR3 nucleotides: TGTGCCAGCAAACCCGGGACAGGGGGTTATGGCTACACCTTC. Translation: CASKPGTGGYGYTF. V is TRBV6-6 and J is TRBJ1-2, with TRBD1 identical over 11 bases. Germline lookup yields CDR1 MNHNY and CDR2 SVGAGI (reference sequence). V dropped 7 bases and J dropped 5; count of bases not matched to a gene: 6. The CDR3 is 14 amino acids.

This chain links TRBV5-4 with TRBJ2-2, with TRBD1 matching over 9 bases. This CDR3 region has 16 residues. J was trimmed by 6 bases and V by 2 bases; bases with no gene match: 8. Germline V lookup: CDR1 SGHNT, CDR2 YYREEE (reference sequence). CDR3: CASSFPGQGDAGELFF. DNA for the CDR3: TGTGCCAGCAGCTTCCCGGGACAGGGTGATGCCGGGGAGCTGTTTTTT.

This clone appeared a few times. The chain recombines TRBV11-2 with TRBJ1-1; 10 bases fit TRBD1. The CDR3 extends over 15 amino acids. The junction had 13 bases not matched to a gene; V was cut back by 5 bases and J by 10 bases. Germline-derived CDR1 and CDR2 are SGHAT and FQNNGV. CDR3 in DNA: TGTGCCAGCAGCCCTATACCGGGACAGGGGTCCGCAGCTTTCTTT. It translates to CASSPIPGQGSAAFF.

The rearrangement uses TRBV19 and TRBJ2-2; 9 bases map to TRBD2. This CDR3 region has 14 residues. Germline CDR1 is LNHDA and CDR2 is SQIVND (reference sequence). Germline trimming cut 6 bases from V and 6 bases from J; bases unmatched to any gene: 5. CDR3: CASRLGLAAGELFF. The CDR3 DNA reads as TGTGCCAGTAGGCTGGGACTAGCCGCCGGGGAGCTGTTTTTT.

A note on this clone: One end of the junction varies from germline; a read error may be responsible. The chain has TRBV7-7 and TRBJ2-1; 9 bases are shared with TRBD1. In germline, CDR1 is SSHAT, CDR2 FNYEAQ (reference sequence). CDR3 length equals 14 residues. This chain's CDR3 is CASSLGTGNNEQFF. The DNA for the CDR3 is TGTGCTAGCAGCTTAGGGACAGGGAACAATGAGCAGTTCTTC.

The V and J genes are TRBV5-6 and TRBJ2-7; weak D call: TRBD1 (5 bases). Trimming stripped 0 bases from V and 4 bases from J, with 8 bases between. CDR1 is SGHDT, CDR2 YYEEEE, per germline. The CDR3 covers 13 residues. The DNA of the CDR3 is TGTGCCAGCAGCTTGGGACAGCAATACGAGCAGTACTTC. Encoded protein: CASSLGQQYEQYF. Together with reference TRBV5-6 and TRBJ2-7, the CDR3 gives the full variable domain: DAGVTQSPTHLIKTRGQQVTLRCSPKSGHDTVSWYQQALGQGPQFIFQYYEEEERQRGNFPDRFSGHQFPNYSSELNVNALLLGDSALYLCASSLGQQYEQYFGPGTRLTVT.

The chain's CDR3 is CASSFSWEAEGSNQPQHF. The CDR3 DNA follows: TGTGCCAGCAGTTTCTCGTGGGAGGCAGAGGGTAGCAATCAGCCCCAGCATTTT. The chain employs TRBV28 and TRBJ1-5; no clear D gene. Trimming left V 3 bases short and J 0 bases short, with 18 bases between. The CDR3 totals 18 residues. Germline V lookup: CDR1 MDHEN, CDR2 SYDVKM.

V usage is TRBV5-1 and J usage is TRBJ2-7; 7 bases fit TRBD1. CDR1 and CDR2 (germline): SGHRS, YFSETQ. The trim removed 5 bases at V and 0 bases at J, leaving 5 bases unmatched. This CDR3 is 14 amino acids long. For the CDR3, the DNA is TGCGCCAGCAGTCCGACAGGGAGCTCCTACGAGCAGTACTTC. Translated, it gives CASSPTGSSYEQYF.

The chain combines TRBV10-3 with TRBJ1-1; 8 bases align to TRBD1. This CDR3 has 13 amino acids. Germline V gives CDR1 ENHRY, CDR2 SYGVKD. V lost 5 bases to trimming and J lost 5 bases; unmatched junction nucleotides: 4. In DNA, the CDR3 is TGTGCCATCAGTAAGACAGGGGATACTGAAGCTTTCTTT. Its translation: CAISKTGDTEAFF.